Listed below are T cell receptor beta chains from one sample, sequenced in a study of T-cell reconstitution after alpha-beta-depleted transplantation in children. TCRdb re-derived calls from the PCR reads in MiXCR, one entry per CDR3 protein. The repertoire holds hundreds of thousands of distinct CDR3 sequences, with around 9.9% as singletons. Sequences were derived from PBMCs, sampled before TCRalphabeta/CD19-depleted stem cell transplant. The receptors stem from a child under two years old with acute myeloid leukemia, due to receive a stem cell transplant. The CDR3 runs from the conserved cysteine through the conserved F or W. The D gene is left open where the match is weak. The size of a clone is reported for some rows only, either as once, few or many, or as a class for expanded clones.

V	D	size	J	CDR3	DNA
TRBV7-8	.	.	TRBJ2-7	CASSSKASLLHEQYF	TGTGCCAGCAGCTCGAAGGCCTCATTACTCCACGAGCAGTACTTC
TRBV28	.	few	TRBJ2-7	CASSIGPGYEQYF	TGTGCCAGCAGTATAGGACCGGGGTACGAGCAGTACTTC
TRBV3-1	TRBD2	many	TRBJ2-3	CASSQDLTSGGWSAQYF	TGTGCCAGCAGCCAAGATTTGACCAGCGGGGGGTGGTCTGCGCAGTATTTT
TRBV28	.	few	TRBJ1-2	CASKGDDYYGYTF	TGTGCCAGCAAGGGAGATGATTACTATGGCTACACCTTC
TRBV10-3	TRBD1	many	TRBJ1-4	CAISERTGLNEKLFF	TGTGCCATCAGTGAAAGGACAGGACTTAATGAAAAACTGTTTTTT
TRBV11-2	.	.	TRBJ2-6	CASSSQGWVLTF	TGTGCCAGCAGCTCACAGGGTTGGGTCCTGACTTTC
TRBV18	.	many	TRBJ2-5	CASSPSGYLETQYF	TGTGCCAGCTCACCCTCAGGGTATCTAGAGACCCAGTACTTC
TRBV20-1	TRBD1	few	TRBJ1-2	CSARNDRGVNYGYTF	TGCAGTGCTAGGAACGACAGGGGTGTTAACTATGGCTACACCTTC
TRBV24-1	.	many	TRBJ2-1	CATLERDSNEQFF	TGTGCCACCTTGGAGAGGGATAGCAATGAGCAGTTCTTC
TRBV11-2	TRBD1	many	TRBJ1-2	CASSPTGGEIFGYTF	TGTGCCAGCAGTCCAACAGGGGGCGAGATTTTTGGCTACACCTTC
TRBV28	.	.	TRBJ2-2	CASILGLDTGELFF	TGTGCCAGCATCTTGGGGCTCGACACCGGGGAGCTGTTTTTT
TRBV5-1	.	many	TRBJ2-7	CASSDLTGNEQYF	TGCGCCAGCAGCGACTTAACAGGGAACGAGCAGTACTTC
TRBV7-9	.	many	TRBJ2-5	CASSLGNWDQETQYF	TGTGCCAGCAGCTTAGGGAATTGGGACCAAGAGACCCAGTACTTC
TRBV12-3/TRBV12-4	.	many	TRBJ2-1	CASSLGPPNLGEQFF	TGTGCCAGCAGTCTGGGCCCACCGAACCTGGGTGAGCAGTTCTTC
TRBV20-1	.	few	TRBJ2-6	CSASAVGGGANVLTF	TGCAGTGCTAGTGCAGTCGGTGGTGGGGCCAACGTCCTGACTTTC
TRBV20-1	.	many	TRBJ1-2	CSAGDRYYGYTF	TGCAGTGCTGGGGACCGGTACTATGGCTACACCTTC
TRBV12-3/TRBV12-4	.	many	TRBJ1-1	CASSLGGRDEAFF	TGTGCCAGCAGTTTGGGAGGGCGCGATGAAGCTTTCTTT
TRBV7-9	.	many	TRBJ1-1	CASSSWTAEAFF	TGTGCCAGCAGCTCATGGACAGCTGAAGCTTTCTTT
TRBV7-2	.	once	TRBJ1-1	CASLPPRVNTEAFF	TGTGCCAGCCTTCCACCTAGGGTAAACACTGAAGCTTTCTTT
TRBV12-3/TRBV12-4	.	many	TRBJ1-2	CASTPGSGKRYGYTF	TGTGCCAGCACCCCCGGGTCTGGGAAGCGTTATGGCTACACCTTC
TRBV10-3	.	many	TRBJ2-2	CAISESPTGNTGELFF	TGTGCCATCAGTGAGTCCCCTACGGGGAACACCGGGGAGCTGTTTTTT
TRBV14	TRBD1	many	TRBJ1-1	CASSRRRGVMNTEAFF	TGTGCCAGCAGCCGCCGCAGGGGGGTTATGAACACTGAAGCTTTCTTT
TRBV20-1	TRBD1	many	TRBJ1-2	CSATGQGFYGYTF	TGCAGTGCCACCGGACAGGGTTTTTATGGCTACACCTTC